These T cell receptor beta chains were read from a single sample in a study of lymphopenia after photon versus proton radiotherapy. TCRdb's copy holds only in-frame clones and misses some; the assay was immunoSEQ multiplex PCR. The profile shows tens of thousands of clones, 65% to 85% of them singletons. The sequenced sample was peripheral blood, obtained from a patient treated with photon-based radiotherapy. The origin of the receptors is a man in his fifties with gastric cancer. Each CDR3 is given with its conserved first and last residue. D genes are given only for firm matches. Not all rows give a size; the values are once, few, many and, for expanded clones, a class.

V gene	D gene	J gene	clone size	CDR3 protein	CDR3 DNA
TRBV27	.	TRBJ2-5	.	CASSKADSKQETQYF	TGTGCCAGCAGTAAAGCTGACTCAAAACAAGAGACCCAGTACTTC
TRBV7-9	.	TRBJ1-1	.	CASIPPGRQNTEAFF	TGTGCCAGCATCCCACCCGGGCGGCAGAACACTGAAGCTTTCTTT
TRBV6-5	TRBD1	TRBJ2-5	.	CASNYSGTGMETQYF	TGTGCCAGCAATTACTCAGGGACAGGGATGGAGACCCAGTACTTC
TRBV7-6	TRBD2	TRBJ2-3	.	CASSLVGGGTDTQYF	TGTGCCAGCAGCTTAGTGGGAGGGGGCACAGATACGCAGTATTTT
TRBV5-4	.	TRBJ2-7	.	CASSLGTVYEQYF	TGTGCCAGCAGCTTGGGGACAGTTTACGAGCAGTACTTC
TRBV27	TRBD2	TRBJ2-7	.	CASSQTSAFLYEQYF	TGTGCCAGCAGCCAGACTAGCGCTTTCCTCTACGAGCAGTACTTC
TRBV18	TRBD1	TRBJ1-5	.	CASSPLSGTDQHF	TGTGCCAGCTCACCTTTATCCGGGACAGATCAGCATTTT
TRBV5-8	TRBD2	TRBJ2-2	.	CASSSGTSGRTGELFF	TGTGCCAGCAGCTCGGGGACTAGCGGAAGGACCGGGGAGCTGTTTTTT
TRBV5-6	.	TRBJ1-2	few	CASSLYGLGGYTF	TGTGCCAGCAGCTTGTATGGTCTGGGTGGCTACACCTTC
TRBV18	.	TRBJ2-1	.	CASSPQGLGNEQFF	TGTGCCAGCTCACCACAGGGCTTAGGCAATGAGCAGTTCTTC
TRBV27	.	TRBJ2-2	.	CASSRQPANTGELFF	TGTGCCAGCAGTCGGCAGCCTGCGAACACCGGGGAGCTGTTTTTT
TRBV6-5	TRBD2	TRBJ2-5	few	CASSYDTSGTETQYF	TGTGCCAGCAGTTACGATACTAGCGGGACGGAGACCCAGTACTTC
TRBV6-1	TRBD1	TRBJ2-3	.	CASTPGTGGTDTQYF	TGTGCCAGCACCCCCGGGACAGGGGGCACAGATACGCAGTATTTT
TRBV5-6	TRBD2	TRBJ2-1	.	CASSWTSGRAQYNEQFF	TGTGCCAGCAGCTGGACTAGCGGGAGGGCTCAGTACAATGAGCAGTTCTTC
TRBV27	.	TRBJ2-1	.	CASSLRDTGNEQFF	TGTGCCAGCAGTTTACGGGACACAGGTAATGAGCAGTTCTTC
TRBV30	TRBD1	TRBJ2-7	.	CAWSRTPGGRGYEQYF	TGTGCCTGGAGTCGCACTCCAGGGGGCAGAGGCTACGAGCAGTACTTC
TRBV7-2	TRBD1	TRBJ2-7	.	CASAPGTGPYEQYF	TGTGCCAGCGCTCCCGGGACAGGCCCCTACGAGCAGTACTTC
TRBV2	TRBD1	TRBJ1-2	.	CASRAGGSNYGYTF	TGTGCCAGCAGGGCAGGGGGCTCAAACTATGGCTACACCTTC
TRBV11-2	.	TRBJ1-5	.	CASSLDLAQPQHF	TGTGCCAGCAGCTTAGATCTTGCCCAGCCCCAGCATTTT
TRBV7-8	.	TRBJ1-2	.	CASSARLGNNYGYTF	TGTGCCAGCAGCGCCCGACTCGGTAATAACTATGGCTACACCTTC
TRBV5-4	.	TRBJ2-1	.	CASSLGGGGPLINEQFF	TGTGCCAGCAGCTTGGGAGGGGGGGGGCCGCTAATTAATGAGCAGTTCTTC
TRBV27	.	TRBJ1-2	few	CASSFPGNYGYTF	TGTGCCAGCAGTTTCCCAGGGAACTATGGCTACACCTTC
TRBV27	.	TRBJ2-1	.	CASSFAGYHEQFF	TGTGCCAGCAGTTTTGCAGGGTACCATGAGCAGTTCTTC
TRBV6-6	TRBD2	TRBJ2-2	.	CASSRLAGDTGELFF	TGTGCCAGCAGCAGACTAGCGGGAGACACCGGGGAGCTGTTTTTT
TRBV29-1	TRBD1	TRBJ1-2	once	CSVEEADRPNYGYTF	TGCAGCGTTGAAGAGGCGGACAGGCCTAACTATGGCTACACCTTC
TRBV10-1	.	TRBJ2-3	.	CASSADFSTDTQYF	TGCGCCAGCAGTGCTGACTTTAGCACAGATACGCAGTATTTT
TRBV6-1	TRBD2	TRBJ2-7	.	CASSEFIPLAGDYSYEQYF	TGTGCCAGCAGTGAATTCATCCCACTAGCGGGAGACTACTCCTACGAGCAGTACTTC
TRBV11-2	TRBD1	TRBJ1-1	.	CASSRDRERAFF	TGTGCCAGCAGCCGTGACAGGGAAAGAGCTTTCTTT
TRBV7-9	TRBD2	TRBJ2-1	few	CASSLEWVGEGSSYNEQFF	TGTGCCAGCAGCTTAGAGTGGGTGGGGGAGGGGAGCTCCTACAATGAGCAGTTCTTC
TRBV6-1	.	TRBJ2-3	.	CASSEVGRDTQYF	TGTGCCAGCAGTGAAGTAGGCCGGGATACGCAGTATTTT
TRBV5-4	.	TRBJ1-2	.	CASSPPGNYGYTF	TGTGCCAGCAGCCCCCCAGGGAACTATGGCTACACCTTC
TRBV28	.	TRBJ1-1	.	CASSSPLAYRGQAFF	TGTGCCAGCAGTTCACCCCTCGCCTACCGAGGCCAAGCTTTCTTT
TRBV5-6	.	TRBJ2-7	.	CASTPGTTSTGHEQYF	TGTGCCAGCACCCCCGGGACAACTAGCACGGGTCACGAGCAGTACTTC